Below, 7 T cell receptor beta chains from the same sample are listed, as sequenced in a study of OX40 agonist ivuxolimab in advanced cancers. Assay: immunoSEQ multiplex PCR; the TCRdb copy retains only in-frame clones and omits some. The sample has tens of thousands of clones, approximately 87% seen once. Specimen: CD4+ or CD8+ T cells sorted from blood, collected in a trial of the OX40 agonist ivuxolimab. The receptors were sampled from an adult with an advanced solid tumor such as melanoma, head and neck, liver or kidney cancer.

The chain carries TRBV19 and TRBJ1-4; a weak D match, TRBD1 (5 bases). The CDR3 loop spans 16 amino acids. Trimming shortened V by 3 bases and J by 0 bases, and 11 bases separated the two germline ends. Germline CDR1 LNHDA, CDR2 SQIVND (reference sequence). The CDR3 DNA sequence: TGTGCCAGTAGTATGTCGACAGCCGCAACTAATGAAAAACTGTTTTTT. It yields the protein CASSMSTAATNEKLFF.

The gene calls are TRBV5-1 and TRBJ1-1, with 8 bases identical to TRBD1. With 0 bases clipped from V and 5 bases from J, the junction kept 3 bases outside the gene matches. The CDR3 consists of 14 residues. Germline lookup yields CDR1 SGHRS and CDR2 YFSETQ. The CDR3 nucleotides are TGCGCCAGCAGCTTGGGGCAGGGGGCGACTGAAGCTTTCTTT. It yields the protein CASSLGQGATEAFF.

The chain couples TRBV7-9 to TRBJ2-7, with a weak D call TRBD2 (5 bases). Germline CDR1 is SEHNR and CDR2 is FQNEAQ (reference sequence). Trimming left V 5 bases short and J 0 bases short, with 17 bases between. This CDR3 has 16 amino acids. The CDR3 here is CASSQGNSVGSYEQYF. In DNA form, the CDR3 reads TGTGCCAGCAGCCAAGGTAATAGCGTCGGCTCCTACGAGCAGTACTTC. Combining the CDR3 with reference TRBV7-9 and TRBJ2-7 gives the whole variable domain DTGVSQNPRHKITKRGQNVTFRCDPISEHNRLYWYRQTLGQGPEFLTYFQNEAQLEKSRLLSDRFSAERPKGSFSTLEIQRTEQGDSAMYLCASSQGNSVGSYEQYFGPGTRLTVT.

In this sample, this clone turned up a few times. The CDR3 DNA reads TGTGCCAGTAGTATTGGGTCCCTAGCGGGAGCACCCGGGGAGCTGTTTTTT. Translating gives CASSIGSLAGAPGELFF. The genes are TRBV19 and TRBJ2-2; 10 bases match TRBD2. Germline V lookup: CDR1 LNHDA, CDR2 SQIVND (reference sequence). J gave up 6 bases and V 3 bases, and 10 bases lay outside the gene matches. The CDR3 runs to 17 residues.

This rearrangement joins TRBV7-2 to TRBJ1-2; no definite D call. This CDR3 has 14 amino acids. Trimming took 1 base from V and 4 from J, leaving 10 bases between them. Germline CDR1 and CDR2: SGHTA and FQGNSA. CDR3 residues: CASSLGAGIYGYTF. The CDR3 region has the DNA TGTGCCAGCAGCTTAGGGGCGGGGATCTATGGCTACACCTTC.

This chain connects TRBV19 to TRBJ2-4; 8 nucleotides line up with TRBD2. Germline trimming cut 3 bases from V and 4 bases from J; bases unmatched to any gene: 5. Germline loops: CDR1 LNHDA, CDR2 SQIVND (reference sequence). CDR3 length: 15 residues. The CDR3 region has the DNA TGTGCCAGTAGTATCCGGGCTAGCGGGAAAAACATTCAGTACTTC. Protein sequence: CASSIRASGKNIQYF.

Note on this clone: One end of the junction is discordant with germline, which a read error may explain. J is TRBJ2-1 and V is TRBV7-7; D unclear. The CDR3 covers 13 residues. Germline V lookup: CDR1 SSHAT, CDR2 FNYEAQ (reference sequence). The CDR3 DNA reads TGTGCTAGCAGCTTAGATCAATACAATGAGCAGTTCTTC. Its translation is CASSLDQYNEQFF.